At least ten counts were recorded for the clone carrying this TCR beta chain. Its antigen is undetermined. TCRdb processed the 5' RACE reads anew with MiXCR; each CDR3 protein has one entry. The sample includes fewer than 250,000 distinct CDR3 sequences, over 9.5% of them seen just once. This specimen belongs to a study of T-cell memory formation after mild COVID-19. For the study at large: TCR clusters were largely donor specific.

Overall study results and limits: Contracting clones, day 15 to 85, had balanced CD4/CD8, and later expanders favored CD4+.

Germline CDR1 SEHNR, CDR2 FQNEAQ (reference sequence). V was clipped by 5 bases and J by 4 bases, with 11 bases between them. The CDR3 is 13 residues long. This sequence was found in a man aged 18 to 29 who had mild COVID-19 (a few samples of this study predate the infection). Cell type and time point are not known. V gene TRBV7-9 combines with J gene TRBJ1-2, with D possibly TRBD1 on 5 matching bases. Sequenced input: PBMCs or a T cell subset sorted from them (not recorded which). CDR3 amino acids: CASSAGDPYGYTF. The DNA for the CDR3 is TGTGCCAGCAGCGCCGGGGACCCCTATGGCTACACCTTC.